The present T cell receptor (beta chain) was sequenced within a study of radiotherapy plus CTLA-4 blockade in lung cancer. The study, taken as a whole, reports: In blood, early T cell clone dynamics reportedly predicted response best, together with interferon-beta.

This clone is medium-sized within its sample. Its antigen is not known. The CDR3 is 14 residues long. The V gene's germline CDR1 is MNHEY and CDR2 SVGAGI. Trimming cost V 6 bases and J 10 bases, with 18 bases left between them. Clones were sequenced by immunoSEQ multiplex PCR, and TCRdb holds only the in-frame ones, with some missing. The top ten clones hold about 18% of a sample with 40,000 or so clones, 63% of them seen once. The TCR sequence derives from a human donor with non-small cell lung cancer who had a partial response to radiotherapy plus ipilimumab. Sequences were derived from peripheral blood, sampled from a patient treated with radiotherapy plus ipilimumab. This chain uses TRBV6-5 with TRBJ1-4, with unresolved D. For the CDR3, the DNA is TGTGCCAGCAGGGTCACGGTGGCAGGTGGAAAACTGTTTTTT. Protein product: CASRVTVAGGKLFF.